The 14 T cell receptor beta chains below were found in one sample sequenced in a study of cytomegalovirus exposure and HLA in healthy donors. Some clones are missing from TCRdb's copy, which holds only in-frame ones; the method was immunoSEQ multiplex PCR. The data show about 120,000 clones, roughly 90% seen once. Specimen: PBMCs. These receptors originate from a woman in her late teens or twenties in good health and CMV-seropositive.

This chain links TRBV5-4 with TRBJ1-2; D gene unclear. The germline gives CDR1 SGHNT, CDR2 YYREEE (reference sequence). This CDR3 spans 14 amino acids. V lost 4 bases and J 1 base, leaving 11 bases between the germline ends. The CDR3 is CASSTVGLNYGYTF. Here the CDR3 DNA reads TGTGCCAGCAGCACAGTCGGCCTTAACTATGGCTACACCTTC.

In this sample, this clone turned up a few times. The chain carries TRBV18 and TRBJ1-2; TRBD1 might be the D (6 bases). Germline CDR1 and CDR2: KGHSH and LQKENI. Trimming cost V 2 bases and J 4 bases, with 8 bases left between them. The CDR3 is 13 amino acids. The CDR3 DNA reads TGTGCCAGCTCACCAGGGGGCCTCTATGGCTACACCTTC. As protein: CASSPGGLYGYTF.

The chain has TRBV7-9 and TRBJ2-7; 7 bases line up with TRBD2. CDR1 and CDR2 from the germline V gene are SEHNR and FQNEAQ (reference sequence). The CDR3 is made up of 13 amino acids. Losses at the gene ends were 4 bases for V and 8 bases for J; bases not matched to a gene: 8. The CDR3 DNA is TGTGCCAGCAGCTCACTGCCGGGGGGTCAGCAGTACTTC. Translating it yields CASSSLPGGQQYF. The full variable domain, its missing parts supplied by reference TRBV7-9 and TRBJ2-7, is DTGVSQNPRHKITKRGQNVTFRCDPISEHNRLYWYRQTLGQGPEFLTYFQNEAQLEKSRLLSDRFSAERPKGSFSTLEIQRTEQGDSAMYLCASSSLPGGQQYFGPGTRLTVT.

The chain recombines TRBV5-4 with TRBJ2-1, with TRBD2 identical over 8 bases. The CDR3 is made up of 17 amino acids. Germline loops: CDR1 SGHNT, CDR2 YYREEE (reference sequence). J gave up 6 bases and V 3 bases, and 14 bases lay outside the gene matches. The DNA for the CDR3 is TGTGCCAGCAGCTCCGGCACTTACCAGCGGGAGTTCAATGAGCAGTTCTTC. This sequence encodes CASSSGTYQREFNEQFF.

The genes are TRBV7-9 and TRBJ2-5, with TRBD2 matching 7 bases. CDR3 length: 14 residues. Trimming at V came to 5 bases and at J to 5 bases, leaving 8 bases not matched to a gene. Germline CDR1 SEHNR, CDR2 FQNEAQ (reference sequence). The CDR3 DNA is TGTGCCAGCAGCCCGAGACCTAGCGGTGAGACCCAGTACTTC. It codes for CASSPRPSGETQYF.

The chain combines TRBV27 with TRBJ2-7, with 8 bases aligning to TRBD1. The CDR3 is 14 residues long. The V and J ends lost 4 bases and 3 bases, in that order; junction bases with no gene match: 5. Germline V lookup: CDR1 MNHEY, CDR2 SMNVEV (reference sequence). The CDR3 loop is CASSSRGRIYEQYF. The CDR3 nucleotides read TGTGCCAGCAGTTCCAGGGGGCGCATCTACGAGCAGTACTTC.

J is TRBJ2-3 and V is TRBV29-1; a possible D gene is TRBD2 (6 bases). The CDR3 has 15 residues. The V gene's germline CDR1 is SQVTM and CDR2 ANQGSEA. V was cut by 4 bases and J by 3 bases, with 17 bases left in between. CDR3 sequence (DNA): TGCAGCGTTGGGGACGGCGGACGGGGGACAGATACGCAGTATTTT. Its protein product is CSVGDGGRGTDTQYF.

The chain uses TRBV5-1 and TRBJ2-1; 9 nucleotides match TRBD1. The CDR3 is made up of 15 amino acids. From germline, CDR1 is SGHRS and CDR2 YFSETQ. With 2 bases clipped from V and 4 bases from J, the junction kept 4 bases outside the gene matches. CDR3 coding DNA: TGCGCCAGCAGCTTTAGACAGGGGGTGTACAATGAGCAGTTCTTC. It translates to CASSFRQGVYNEQFF. The full variable domain, with the rest looked up from reference TRBV5-1 and TRBJ2-1, is KAGVTQTPRYLIKTRGQQVTLSCSPISGHRSVSWYQQTPGQGLQFLFEYFSETQRNKGNFPGRFSGRQFSNSRSEMNVSTLELGDSALYLCASSFRQGVYNEQFFGPGTRLTVL.

The rearrangement joins TRBV27 to TRBJ2-7, with 7 bases matching TRBD1. After removal of 4 bases from V and 6 bases from J, the junction contained 6 bases not matched to a gene. This CDR3 comprises 13 residues. The germline gives CDR1 MNHEY, CDR2 SMNVEV (reference sequence). The CDR3 here is CASSSRRTGEQYF. The CDR3 DNA reads as TGTGCCAGCAGTTCCCGACGGACAGGCGAGCAGTACTTC.

CDR3 bases: TGTGCCAGCATGGGGGGGTGGTCAGATACGCAGTATTTT. This gives the protein CASMGGWSDTQYF. The chain uses TRBV6-1 and TRBJ2-3, with 7 positions matching TRBD2. The junction had 5 bases not matched to a gene; V was cut back by 7 bases and J by 4 bases. This CDR3 contains 13 residues. Germline V lookup: CDR1 MNHNS, CDR2 SASEGT.

J is TRBJ2-3 and V is TRBV2; 10 bases line up with TRBD2. V lost 2 bases to trimming and J lost 1 base; unmatched junction nucleotides: 9. CDR1 and CDR2 (germline): SNHLY, FYNNEI. The CDR3 runs to 18 residues. The CDR3 coding sequence is TGTGCCAGCAGTGAATTAAGCGGGGGGGCCATCGGCACAGATACGCAGTATTTT. Protein: CASSELSGGAIGTDTQYF.

The chain employs TRBV7-2 and TRBJ2-3; 10 positions match TRBD2. CDR1 and CDR2 from the germline V gene are SGHTA and FQGNSA. The CDR3 runs 16 residues. With 2 bases clipped from V and 2 bases from J, the junction kept 4 bases outside the gene matches. This CDR3 is CASSLPAGGNTDTQYF. In DNA, the CDR3 is TGTGCCAGCAGCTTACCAGCGGGAGGGAACACAGATACGCAGTATTTT.

The V gene is TRBV6-5, the J gene TRBJ2-7, with D possibly TRBD1 on 5 matching bases. The V and J ends lost 1 base and 6 bases respectively, with 13 bases between them. Germline CDR1 MNHEY, CDR2 SVGAGI. The CDR3 length is 14 residues. CDR3 in DNA: TGTGCCAGCAGTTACTTTGCAGCCCAGGGCGAGCAGTACTTC. This sequence encodes CASSYFAAQGEQYF.

The CDR3 region is CSVKHGDTQYF. CDR3 nucleotides: TGCAGCGTTAAACATGGAGATACGCAGTATTTT. The V call is TRBV29-1, the J call TRBJ2-3; D remains ambiguous. The CDR3 loop spans 11 amino acids. Trimming shortened V by 5 bases and J by 5 bases, and 8 bases separated the two germline ends. The germline V gene encodes CDR1 SQVTM and CDR2 ANQGSEA.